Below, 26 T cell receptor beta chains from the same sample are listed, as sequenced in a study of blood T cell repertoires in COVID-19. Measured with immunoSEQ multiplex PCR; TCRdb has only the in-frame clones, and not every one. Seen here are roughly 200,000 clones, around 80% observed once, and the top ten hold about 7%. Sample: peripheral blood. The receptors derive from a woman aged 40-49 years with COVID-19, enrolled during active disease.

This clone was counted between two and nine times. The chain uses TRBV7-9 and TRBJ2-5; tentative D call: TRBD1 (5 bases). The CDR3 totals 15 residues. V lost 5 bases and J 5 bases, leaving 18 bases between the germline ends. Germline V gives CDR1 SEHNR, CDR2 FQNEAQ (reference sequence). CDR3 sequence: CASSVERRRQETQYF. The CDR3 DNA is TGTGCCAGCAGCGTAGAGAGACGACGACAGGAGACCCAGTACTTC.

The chain recombines TRBV5-4 with TRBJ2-5; D gene ambiguous. Trimming cost V 1 base and J 2 bases, with 9 bases left between them. The CDR3 sequence is 14 residues long. Looked up from germline, CDR1 is SGHNT and CDR2 is YYREEE (reference sequence). The CDR3 DNA follows: TGTGCCAGCAGCTTGAGCCACGAGCAAGAGACCCAGTACTTC. It yields the protein CASSLSHEQETQYF. The whole variable domain, filled in from reference TRBV5-4 and TRBJ2-5, reads ETGVTQSPTHLIKTRGQQVTLRCSSQSGHNTVSWYQQALGQGPQFIFQYYREEENGRGNFPPRFSGLQFPNYSSELNVNALELDDSALYLCASSLSHEQETQYFGPGTRLLVL.

In this sample, this clone turned up a few times. The V gene is TRBV3-1 (or the pseudogene TRBV3-2), the J gene TRBJ1-2, with 7 bases matching TRBD1. CDR3 length: 14 amino acids. V shed 2 bases and J 2 bases; nucleotides not matched to a gene: 2. Germline V gene data show CDR1 as LGHDT and CDR2 as YNNKEL (reference sequence). The CDR3 sequence is CASSQQTGNYGYTF. DNA for the CDR3: TGTGCCAGCAGCCAACAGACAGGGAACTATGGCTACACCTTC.

V usage is TRBV5-1 and J usage is TRBJ1-5, with TRBD1 identical over 8 bases. Looked up from germline, CDR1 is SGHRS and CDR2 is YFSETQ. This CDR3 comprises 16 residues. Unmatched junction bases numbered 8, after V lost 4 bases and J lost 2 bases. The CDR3 region has the DNA TGCGCCAGCAGCCCTTCGCCAGGGGGCGGCAATCAGCCCCAGCATTTT. Residues: CASSPSPGGGNQPQHF.

The V gene is TRBV7-6, the J gene TRBJ2-1; possibly TRBD2 for D (6 bases). Between the trimmed V and J ends, which lost 5 bases and 3 bases, there was a span of 14 bases. CDR3 length equals 15 residues. The germline CDR1 and CDR2 sequences are SGHVS and FNYEAQ. The CDR3 spells CASSPLGSDYNEQFF. CDR3 nucleotide sequence: TGTGCCAGCAGCCCCCTCGGGAGCGACTACAATGAGCAGTTCTTC.

The rearrangement links TRBV9 to TRBJ1-6; 9 bases match TRBD1. Germline V lookup: CDR1 SGDLS, CDR2 YYNGEE. The CDR3 loop spans 16 amino acids. J lost 6 bases, V lost 0 bases, and 4 bases had no gene match. The CDR3 loop is CASSVGTGDPNSPLHF. CDR3 sequence (DNA): TGTGCCAGCAGCGTAGGGACAGGGGACCCTAATTCACCCCTCCACTTT.

The chain couples TRBV6-5 to TRBJ1-5, with TRBD1 as a possible D gene (5 bases). The V end was cut by 5 bases, the J end by 2 bases, with 13 bases between. There are 15 residues in the CDR3. The V gene's germline CDR1 is MNHEY and CDR2 SVGAGI. The CDR3 is CASSMKGMRNQPQHF. The CDR3, as DNA: TGTGCCAGCAGTATGAAGGGGATGCGCAATCAGCCCCAGCATTTT.

CDR3 nucleotide sequence: TGTGCCAGCAGCCCTACAGGGAGAGGTGAAAAACTGTTTTTT. Protein: CASSPTGRGEKLFF. The chain has TRBV5-4 and TRBJ1-4, with D perhaps TRBD1 (6 bases). The CDR3 contains 14 residues. V lost 4 bases, J lost 7 bases, and 14 bases lay in between. Looked up from germline, CDR1 is SGHNT and CDR2 is YYREEE (reference sequence). Full variable domain (outside the CDR3, taken from reference TRBV5-4 and TRBJ1-4): ETGVTQSPTHLIKTRGQQVTLRCSSQSGHNTVSWYQQALGQGPQFIFQYYREEENGRGNFPPRFSGLQFPNYSSELNVNALELDDSALYLCASSPTGRGEKLFFGSGTQLSVL.

The genes are TRBV27 and TRBJ1-2; 8 bases are a match to TRBD1. CDR1 is MNHEY and CDR2 is SMNVEV in the germline V gene (reference sequence). V shed 3 bases, J shed 4 bases, and the junction held 4 bases outside the gene matches. CDR3 size: 14 residues. The CDR3 sequence is CASSFGTGVYGYTF. The CDR3 DNA follows: TGTGCCAGCAGTTTCGGGACAGGTGTCTATGGCTACACCTTC.

This clone was seen only a few times. The chain couples TRBV5-1 to TRBJ2-7, with TRBD1 matching 8 bases. V shed 4 bases, J shed 2 bases, and the junction held 8 bases outside the gene matches. The CDR3 has 15 residues. Looked up from germline, CDR1 is SGHRS and CDR2 is YFSETQ. CDR3 protein: CASSPIGQGAYEQYF. The CDR3 DNA is TGCGCCAGCAGCCCTATAGGACAGGGAGCCTACGAGCAGTACTTC. The full variable domain, in which reference TRBV5-1 and TRBJ2-7 provide the parts outside the CDR3, is KAGVTQTPRYLIKTRGQQVTLSCSPISGHRSVSWYQQTPGQGLQFLFEYFSETQRNKGNFPGRFSGRQFSNSRSEMNVSTLELGDSALYLCASSPIGQGAYEQYFGPGTRLTVT.

This clone was recorded once. V usage is TRBV24-1 and J usage is TRBJ1-5; D ambiguous. Germline V gene data show CDR1 as KGHDR and CDR2 as SFDVKD. The V end was cut by 1 base, the J end by 2 bases, with 5 bases between. CDR3 length: 14 residues. CDR3 sequence reads: CATSDLSGNQPQHF. The CDR3 coding sequence is TGTGCCACCAGTGATTTATCAGGCAATCAGCCCCAGCATTTT.

The chain carries TRBV5-4 and TRBJ2-1; D perhaps matches TRBD1 (6 bases). The CDR3 is 14 amino acids. Per the germline V gene, CDR1 is SGHNT and CDR2 is YYREEE (reference sequence). Between the trimmed V and J ends, which lost 3 bases and 7 bases, there was a span of 14 bases. CDR3 coding DNA: TGTGCCAGCAGCTGGCAGGGGCGTCTGAATGAGCAGTTCTTC. This codes for CASSWQGRLNEQFF.

The gene calls are TRBV5-4 and TRBJ2-2, with TRBD2 matching over 10 bases. The CDR3 is 16 amino acids. Germline values: CDR1 SGHNT, CDR2 YYREEE (reference sequence). Losses at the gene ends were 1 base for V and 4 bases for J; bases not matched to a gene: 4. The CDR3 DNA reads as TGTGCCAGCAGCTTGTGGCTAGCGGGAGCCACCGGGGAGCTGTTTTTT. It encodes CASSLWLAGATGELFF.

The rearrangement joins TRBV6-1 to TRBJ1-5, with 7 bases identical to TRBD1. The length of the CDR3 is 14 residues. V lost 3 bases to trimming and J lost 8 bases; unmatched junction nucleotides: 7. The germline CDR1 and CDR2 sequences are MNHNS and SASEGT. The CDR3 DNA is TGTGCCAGCAGTGAGGGGACAGCGAGTGAGCCCCAGCATTTT. Amino acids: CASSEGTASEPQHF.

This clone has a handful of counts. This chain uses TRBV7-9 with TRBJ2-7, with 7 nucleotides matching TRBD2. V shed 5 bases and J 1 base; nucleotides not matched to a gene: 8. The CDR3 has 15 amino acids. Per germline, CDR1 SEHNR and CDR2 FQNEAQ (reference sequence). In nucleotides, the CDR3 is TGTGCCAGCAGCCAACGACTAGCTCGGTCCTACGAGCAGTACTTC. Encoded protein: CASSQRLARSYEQYF.

A single count supports this clone. The J gene is TRBJ1-6, the V gene TRBV3-1 (or the pseudogene TRBV3-2), with D possibly TRBD1 on 5 matching bases. From germline, CDR1 is LGHDT and CDR2 YNNKEL (reference sequence). The CDR3 is made up of 19 amino acids. V lost 0 bases and J lost 9, with 24 bases in between. CDR3 amino acids: CASSQEKHKTWGASSPLHF. The DNA of the CDR3 is TGTGCCAGCAGCCAAGAAAAGCATAAGACCTGGGGCGCCTCTTCACCCCTCCACTTT.

This clone has just a few counts. The V call is TRBV7-9, the J call TRBJ2-7, with TRBD1 matching over 7 bases. V was pared by 5 bases and J by 5 bases, with 6 bases of the junction left unmatched. The CDR3 is made up of 13 amino acids. Germline values: CDR1 SEHNR, CDR2 FQNEAQ (reference sequence). Here the CDR3 reads CASSQRGLDEQYF. The CDR3 nucleotides read TGTGCCAGCAGCCAGAGGGGGCTGGACGAGCAGTACTTC.

This clone has a single count. The J gene is TRBJ1-1, the V gene TRBV19; 7 nucleotides match TRBD1. V dropped 9 bases and J dropped 0; count of bases not matched to a gene: 10. Germline assignment: CDR1 LNHDA and CDR2 SQIVND (reference sequence). The CDR3 loop spans 15 amino acids. CDR3 region: CASQAGGLMNTEAFF. The CDR3 DNA reads TGTGCCAGCCAAGCAGGGGGTCTCATGAACACTGAAGCTTTCTTT.

The chain employs TRBV7-6 and TRBJ2-7; TRBD1 aligns across 8 bases. V gave up 4 bases and J gave up 4 bases; unmatched junction bases: 12. Germline V lookup: CDR1 SGHVS, CDR2 FNYEAQ. This CDR3 has 16 amino acids. CDR3 in DNA: TGTGCCAGCAGCTCTTGGCCGGACAGGGTCGGGTACGAGCAGTACTTC. Translation gives CASSSWPDRVGYEQYF.

The CDR3: CATGTGRFYEQYF. The CDR3 nucleotides are TGTGCCACCGGCACAGGTCGATTCTACGAGCAGTACTTC. J is TRBJ2-7 and V is TRBV24-1; tentatively, D is TRBD1 (5 bases). Between the trimmed V and J ends, which lost 9 bases and 3 bases, there was a span of 14 bases. CDR1 KGHDR and CDR2 SFDVKD come from the germline V gene. This CDR3 has 13 residues.

The chain joins TRBV24-1 to TRBJ1-2, with a tentative D call TRBD1 (5 bases). The CDR3 runs 13 residues. Germline CDR1 is KGHDR and CDR2 is SFDVKD. Deletions cut 5 bases from V and 6 bases from J, with 12 bases between. CDR3 coding DNA: TGTGCCACCAGTGCATCCAGGGTTGATGGCTACACCTTC. Its translation: CATSASRVDGYTF.

CDR3 nucleotide sequence: TGTGCCAGTATAGCACATAGGATAGGTTCGGCTTTCTTT. It encodes CASIAHRIGSAFF. The genes are TRBV19 and TRBJ1-1; D not certain. V was shortened by 7 bases and J by 11 bases, with 20 bases between the two germline ends. The CDR3 length is 13 residues. Per germline, CDR1 LNHDA and CDR2 SQIVND (reference sequence).

V usage is TRBV5-1 and J usage is TRBJ2-7; perhaps TRBD2 as D (7 bases). This CDR3 contains 16 residues. V was cut by 1 base and J by 2 bases, with 16 bases left in between. Per germline, CDR1 SGHRS and CDR2 YFSETQ. The CDR3 bases are TGCGCCAGCAGCTTGTCTGGGGCGGGGGCCGCCTACGAGCAGTACTTC. Amino acids: CASSLSGAGAAYEQYF.

The CDR3 region has the DNA TGTGCCAGCAGCCAACCCCCCACAGAGACTGGAAACACCATATATTTT. Amino acid sequence: CASSQPPTETGNTIYF. This chain links TRBV14 with TRBJ1-3; D not certain. Germline assignment: CDR1 SGHDN and CDR2 FVKESK. The CDR3 length is 16 residues. V was clipped by 2 bases and J by 2 bases, with 13 bases between them. Supplemented by reference TRBV14 and TRBJ1-3, the full variable domain reads EAGVTQFPSHSVIEKGQTVTLRCDPISGHDNLYWYRRVMGKEIKFLLHFVKESKQDESGMPNNRFLAERTGGTYSTLKVQPAELEDSGVYFCASSQPPTETGNTIYFGEGSWLTVV.

The rearrangement joins TRBV9 to TRBJ2-3; 9 bases line up with TRBD1. Germline V gene lookup returns CDR1 SGDLS and CDR2 YYNGEE. The CDR3 totals 16 residues. J lost 0 bases, V lost 3 bases, and 5 bases had no gene match. The CDR3 nucleotides are TGTGCCAGCAGCGCACGGACAGGGGCGAGCACAGATACGCAGTATTTT. Translating it yields CASSARTGASTDTQYF.

The J gene is TRBJ2-1, the V gene TRBV6-6, with 11 bases fitting TRBD2. After removal of 7 bases from V and 6 bases from J, the junction contained 2 bases not matched to a gene. Germline loops: CDR1 MNHNY, CDR2 SVGAGI (reference sequence). CDR3 size: 13 residues. CDR3 in amino acids: CASTGTSGNEQFF. In DNA, the CDR3 is TGTGCCAGCACGGGGACTAGCGGCAATGAGCAGTTCTTC.